This TCR beta chain was obtained from a study of blood T cell repertoires in COVID-19. Looking at the study overall: Samples of COVID-19 (acute and convalescent) were obtained from the United States, Italy and Spain. Sources were T cells, B-cell-depleted T cells, or PBMCs; the material itself was cDNA or gDNA.

Assay used: immunoSEQ multiplex PCR; TCRdb lists only in-frame clones, some missing. The data show roughly 260,000 clones, roughly 87% seen once. This TCR was recovered from a woman aged 45-65 years who had recovered from COVID-19. The sequencing input was peripheral blood.

The CDR3 sequence: CASSSLGPSFNEQFF. DNA for the CDR3: TGTGCCAGCAGCTCCCTAGGTCCCTCATTTAATGAGCAGTTCTTC. The chain employs TRBV6-2 or TRBV6-3 and TRBJ2-1, with D unclear. V was clipped by 6 bases and J by 7 bases, with 19 bases between them. The CDR3 covers 15 residues. Germline CDR1 is MNHEY and CDR2 is SVGEGT.